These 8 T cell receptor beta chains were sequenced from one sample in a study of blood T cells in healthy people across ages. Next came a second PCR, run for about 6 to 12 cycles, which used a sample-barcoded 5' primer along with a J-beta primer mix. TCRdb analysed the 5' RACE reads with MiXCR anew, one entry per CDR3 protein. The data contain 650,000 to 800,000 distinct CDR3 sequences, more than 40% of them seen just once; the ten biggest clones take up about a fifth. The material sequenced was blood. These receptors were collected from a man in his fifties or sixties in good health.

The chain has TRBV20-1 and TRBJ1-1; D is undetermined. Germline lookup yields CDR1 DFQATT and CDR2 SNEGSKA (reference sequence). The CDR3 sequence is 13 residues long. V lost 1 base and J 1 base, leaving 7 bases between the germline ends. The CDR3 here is CSARVSGNTEAFF. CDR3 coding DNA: TGCAGTGCTAGAGTTAGCGGGAACACTGAAGCTTTCTTT.

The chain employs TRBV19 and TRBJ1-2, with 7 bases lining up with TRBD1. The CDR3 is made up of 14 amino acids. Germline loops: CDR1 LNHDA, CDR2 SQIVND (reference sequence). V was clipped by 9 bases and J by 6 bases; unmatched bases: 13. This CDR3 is CARHRQGGRNGYTF. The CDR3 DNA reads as TGTGCCAGACATAGACAGGGTGGGCGTAATGGCTACACCTTC.

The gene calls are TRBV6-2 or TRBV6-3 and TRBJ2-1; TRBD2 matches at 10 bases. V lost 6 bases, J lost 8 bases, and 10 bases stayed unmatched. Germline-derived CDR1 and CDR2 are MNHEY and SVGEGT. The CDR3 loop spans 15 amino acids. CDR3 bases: TGTGCCAGCAGGCCCGCTAGCGGGGGCAGGGATGAGCAGTTCTTC. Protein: CASRPASGGRDEQFF.

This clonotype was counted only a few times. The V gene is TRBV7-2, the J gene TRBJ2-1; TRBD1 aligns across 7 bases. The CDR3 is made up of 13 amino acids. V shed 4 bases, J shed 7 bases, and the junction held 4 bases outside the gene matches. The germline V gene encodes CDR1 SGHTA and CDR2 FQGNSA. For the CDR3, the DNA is TGTGCCAGCAGCTCACAGGGGTGGAATGAGCAGTTCTTC. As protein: CASSSQGWNEQFF.

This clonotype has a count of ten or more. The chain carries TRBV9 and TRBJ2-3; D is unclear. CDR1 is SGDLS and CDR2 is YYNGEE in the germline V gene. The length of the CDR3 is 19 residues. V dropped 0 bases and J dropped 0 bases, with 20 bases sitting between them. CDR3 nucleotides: TGTGCCAGCAGCGTAGGCATTCTTAGGAGAACTTCTAGCACAGATACGCAGTATTTT. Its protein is CASSVGILRRTSSTDTQYF.

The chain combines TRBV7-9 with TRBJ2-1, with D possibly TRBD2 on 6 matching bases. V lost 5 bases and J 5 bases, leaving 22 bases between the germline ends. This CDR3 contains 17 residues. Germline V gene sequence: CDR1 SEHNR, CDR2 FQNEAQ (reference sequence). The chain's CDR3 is CASSDVGSSDQNNEQFF. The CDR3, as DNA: TGTGCCAGCAGCGACGTCGGGAGTAGCGACCAAAACAATGAGCAGTTCTTC.

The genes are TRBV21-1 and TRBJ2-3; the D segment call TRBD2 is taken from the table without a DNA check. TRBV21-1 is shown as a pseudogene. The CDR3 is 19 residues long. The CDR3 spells CASSPRSGQPRGTEDTQYF. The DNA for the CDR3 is TGTGCCAGCAGCCCCCGCAGCGGCCAACCTAGAGGCACAGAGGATACGCAGTATTTT.

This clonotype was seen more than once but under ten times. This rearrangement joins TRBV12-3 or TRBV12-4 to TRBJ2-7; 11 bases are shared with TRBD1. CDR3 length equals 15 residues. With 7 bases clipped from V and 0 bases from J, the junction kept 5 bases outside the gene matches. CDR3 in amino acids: CASNSGTGGSYEQYF. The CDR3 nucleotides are TGTGCCAGCAACTCCGGGACAGGGGGCTCCTACGAGCAGTACTTC.